The rows below give T cell receptor beta chains drawn from one sample of a study of cytomegalovirus exposure and HLA in healthy donors. Assay used: immunoSEQ multiplex PCR; TCRdb lists only in-frame clones, some missing. Of more than 110,000 clones listed, 80% are singletons. The sample taken for sequencing was PBMCs. These TCRs come from a male donor in good health and CMV-seronegative. The CDR3 runs from the conserved cysteine through the conserved F or W. The D gene is left open where the match is weak. Where a row states a size, it is once, few, many or the class of an expanded clone; other rows omit it.

v_call: TRBV5-1; j_call: TRBJ1-4; clone_size: NA; d_call: TRBD1; cdr3_nt: TGCGCCAGCAGCTTGGGGACAGGGGGGGCGGAACTGTTTTTT; cdr3_aa: CASSLGTGGAELFF
v_call: TRBV11-2; j_call: TRBJ1-1; clone_size: NA; d_call: NA; cdr3_nt: TGTGCCAGCAGCTTAGACCTAAACACTGAAGCTTTCTTT; cdr3_aa: CASSLDLNTEAFF
v_call: TRBV5-6; j_call: TRBJ1-2; clone_size: NA; d_call: NA; cdr3_nt: TGTGCCAGCAGCTTACTAGGCCGCAGGAACTATGGCTACACCTTC; cdr3_aa: CASSLLGRRNYGYTF
v_call: TRBV5-4; j_call: TRBJ1-3; clone_size: NA; d_call: NA; cdr3_nt: TGTGCCAGCAGCTTATTCGGCGGGGGGCCAGTGGGTAACACCATATATTTT; cdr3_aa: CASSLFGGGPVGNTIYF
v_call: TRBV6-5; j_call: TRBJ2-7; clone_size: NA; d_call: TRBD1; cdr3_nt: TGTGCCAGCAGTTCTACAGGGGTAGGCTACGAGCAGTACTTC; cdr3_aa: CASSSTGVGYEQYF
v_call: TRBV7-9; j_call: TRBJ2-3; clone_size: NA; d_call: NA; cdr3_nt: TGTGCCAGCGGGGGCGACGGTAGTTGGGCAGATACGCAGTATTTT; cdr3_aa: CASGGDGSWADTQYF
v_call: TRBV4-1; j_call: TRBJ1-1; clone_size: NA; d_call: NA; cdr3_nt: TGCGCCAGCAGCCAAGGGGCAGCGAACACTGAAGCTTTCTTT; cdr3_aa: CASSQGAANTEAFF
v_call: TRBV7-5; j_call: TRBJ2-3; clone_size: NA; d_call: NA; cdr3_nt: TGTGTCAGAAGTTCCGGGACAGGGGGCCCAGATACGCAGTATTTT; cdr3_aa: CVRSSGTGGPDTQYF
v_call: TRBV11-1; j_call: TRBJ2-7; clone_size: NA; d_call: TRBD2; cdr3_nt: TGTGCCAGCAGCTTCCTTAGCGGGGGGAGCTACGAGCAGTACTTC; cdr3_aa: CASSFLSGGSYEQYF
v_call: TRBV9; j_call: TRBJ1-2; clone_size: NA; d_call: NA; cdr3_nt: TGTGCCAGCAGCGTAGACCAGGGTCGGAACTATGGCTACACCTTC; cdr3_aa: CASSVDQGRNYGYTF
v_call: TRBV5-1; j_call: TRBJ2-7; clone_size: NA; d_call: NA; cdr3_nt: TGCGCCAGCAGCTTGGACTCTAATAGGGGGCAGTACTTC; cdr3_aa: CASSLDSNRGQYF
v_call: TRBV1; j_call: TRBJ2-1; clone_size: NA; d_call: NA; cdr3_nt: TGCACCAGCAGCCAAGATGAGAGCGGGGGGCGGAATGAGCAGTTCTTC; cdr3_aa: CTSSQDESGGRNEQFF
v_call: TRBV5-1; j_call: TRBJ2-7; clone_size: NA; d_call: NA; cdr3_nt: TGCGCCAGCAGCACCCGGGAGCCAGGCTCCTACGAGCAGTACTTC; cdr3_aa: CASSTREPGSYEQYF
v_call: TRBV10-3; j_call: TRBJ1-2; clone_size: NA; d_call: NA; cdr3_nt: TGTGCCATCAGCCAGGGAGGGTCAGGACCGGTTGAGAGCTACACCTTC; cdr3_aa: CAISQGGSGPVESYTF
v_call: TRBV4-1; j_call: TRBJ1-1; clone_size: once; d_call: NA; cdr3_nt: TGCGCCAGCAGGAACTATGTGTTGAACACTGAAGCTTTCTTT; cdr3_aa: CASRNYVLNTEAFF
v_call: TRBV18; j_call: TRBJ2-7; clone_size: once; d_call: TRBD2; cdr3_nt: TGTGCCAGCTCACCCGGCGGGGGACTACGTGAGCAGTACTTC; cdr3_aa: CASSPGGGLREQYF
v_call: TRBV6-5; j_call: TRBJ1-3; clone_size: NA; d_call: NA; cdr3_nt: TGTGCCAGCAGCAGACATCCAGGGGGAAACACCATATATTTT; cdr3_aa: CASSRHPGGNTIYF
v_call: TRBV25-1; j_call: TRBJ1-1; clone_size: NA; d_call: TRBD1; cdr3_nt: TGTGCCAGCAGTGAATTCTACAGGGGCGGTACTGAAGCTTTCTTT; cdr3_aa: CASSEFYRGGTEAFF
v_call: TRBV6-5; j_call: TRBJ2-1; clone_size: NA; d_call: NA; cdr3_nt: TGTGCCAGCAGTTACGGGGGGGCGGGATCCTACAATGAGCAGTTCTTC; cdr3_aa: CASSYGGAGSYNEQFF
v_call: TRBV9; j_call: TRBJ1-6; clone_size: once; d_call: TRBD1; cdr3_nt: TGTGCCAGCAGCGTAGGGACAGGGGGTAGCTCACCCCTCCACTTT; cdr3_aa: CASSVGTGGSSPLHF
v_call: TRBV11-3; j_call: TRBJ2-1; clone_size: NA; d_call: TRBD1; cdr3_nt: TGTGCCAGCAGCTCACGACAGGGCAATGAGCAGTTCTTC; cdr3_aa: CASSSRQGNEQFF
v_call: TRBV5-1; j_call: TRBJ2-4; clone_size: once; d_call: TRBD1; cdr3_nt: TGCGCCAGCAGCTTTTATACAGGGGGCAAAAACATTCAGTACTTC; cdr3_aa: CASSFYTGGKNIQYF
v_call: TRBV13; j_call: TRBJ2-3; clone_size: NA; d_call: NA; cdr3_nt: TGTGCCAGCAGCTCCCTAGAGGCGACCGGGAGCAACACAGATACGCAGTATTTT; cdr3_aa: CASSSLEATGSNTDTQYF
v_call: TRBV11-2; j_call: TRBJ2-7; clone_size: NA; d_call: TRBD2; cdr3_nt: TGTGCCAGCAGCTACGGGAGGGAGAGCTACGAGCAGTACTTC; cdr3_aa: CASSYGRESYEQYF
v_call: TRBV5-1; j_call: TRBJ2-2; clone_size: NA; d_call: NA; cdr3_nt: TGCGCCAGCACCTCGGGGGGGGAGCTGTTTTTT; cdr3_aa: CASTSGGELFF
v_call: TRBV5-1; j_call: TRBJ2-1; clone_size: NA; d_call: TRBD1; cdr3_nt: TGCGCCAGCAGCGCGGGGACAGGGGTCTACAATGAGCAGTTCTTC; cdr3_aa: CASSAGTGVYNEQFF
v_call: TRBV28; j_call: TRBJ2-1; clone_size: NA; d_call: TRBD2; cdr3_nt: TGTGCCAGCAGCCCGCCGGAGGGCGGGGGGAGTTATGAGCAGTTCTTC; cdr3_aa: CASSPPEGGGSYEQFF
v_call: TRBV7-3; j_call: TRBJ2-2; clone_size: NA; d_call: NA; cdr3_nt: TGTGCCAGCCGGCAGGCCAGGAACACCGGGGAGCTGTTTTTT; cdr3_aa: CASRQARNTGELFF
v_call: TRBV7-9; j_call: TRBJ2-2; clone_size: NA; d_call: NA; cdr3_nt: TGTGCCAGCAGCCAGGGGGAGGACGGGGAGCTGTTTTTT; cdr3_aa: CASSQGEDGELFF
v_call: TRBV9; j_call: TRBJ1-2; clone_size: NA; d_call: NA; cdr3_nt: TGTGCCAGCAGCGTAGCTTGGATTCCAACGGGTGGCTACACCTTC; cdr3_aa: CASSVAWIPTGGYTF
v_call: TRBV7-2; j_call: TRBJ2-3; clone_size: NA; d_call: TRBD2; cdr3_nt: TGTGCCAGCAGCTTGAGGCAGCGGGGGGCCACAGATACGCAGTATTTT; cdr3_aa: CASSLRQRGATDTQYF
v_call: TRBV6-6; j_call: TRBJ2-2; clone_size: NA; d_call: TRBD1; cdr3_nt: TGTGCCAGCAGAACCGGGACAGGGGGAACCGGGGAGCTGTTTTTT; cdr3_aa: CASRTGTGGTGELFF
v_call: TRBV4-3; j_call: TRBJ1-1; clone_size: NA; d_call: NA; cdr3_nt: TGCGCCAGCAGCCAAGAGTACAGGAACACTGAAGCTTTCTTT; cdr3_aa: CASSQEYRNTEAFF
v_call: TRBV9; j_call: TRBJ2-1; clone_size: once; d_call: TRBD1; cdr3_nt: TGTGCCAGCAGCCCGGAGACAGGGCTTGGGACCTACAATGAGCAGTTCTTC; cdr3_aa: CASSPETGLGTYNEQFF
v_call: TRBV2; j_call: TRBJ2-1; clone_size: few; d_call: NA; cdr3_nt: TGTGCCAGCCTAGCCTACAATGAGCAGTTCTTC; cdr3_aa: CASLAYNEQFF
v_call: TRBV4-1; j_call: TRBJ2-1; clone_size: NA; d_call: TRBD2; cdr3_nt: TGCGCCAGCAGCCAAGATCAAGCGGGGGGGCTGAATGAGCAGTTCTTC; cdr3_aa: CASSQDQAGGLNEQFF
v_call: TRBV2; j_call: TRBJ1-2; clone_size: NA; d_call: NA; cdr3_nt: TGTGCCAGCAGTTCAGGGCAGCACTATGGCTACACCTTC; cdr3_aa: CASSSGQHYGYTF
v_call: TRBV18; j_call: TRBJ1-2; clone_size: NA; d_call: TRBD1; cdr3_nt: TGTGCCAGCTCGGGACAGGCGAACTATGGCTACACCTTC; cdr3_aa: CASSGQANYGYTF
v_call: TRBV7-2; j_call: TRBJ1-5; clone_size: NA; d_call: NA; cdr3_nt: TGTGCCAGCAGCTTGGGCGGGCTTAGCAATCAGCCCCAGCATTTT; cdr3_aa: CASSLGGLSNQPQHF
v_call: TRBV10-3; j_call: TRBJ1-1; clone_size: few; d_call: TRBD1; cdr3_nt: TGTGCCATCAGTGAGTCGACGTGGGTTACAGGGGCCGGAGGCTCTGAAGCTTTCTTT; cdr3_aa: CAISESTWVTGAGGSEAFF
v_call: TRBV5-5; j_call: TRBJ1-1; clone_size: NA; d_call: TRBD1; cdr3_nt: TGTGCCAGCAGCGGGGGACAGGGGGGCACTGAAGCTTTCTTT; cdr3_aa: CASSGGQGGTEAFF
v_call: TRBV19; j_call: TRBJ2-3; clone_size: NA; d_call: NA; cdr3_nt: TGTGCCAGTAGTATAGAAGGCAGCGGAGGCGATACGCAGTATTTT; cdr3_aa: CASSIEGSGGDTQYF
v_call: TRBV28; j_call: TRBJ1-6; clone_size: NA; d_call: TRBD1; cdr3_nt: TGTGCCAGCATGGGACAGCTTAATTCACCCCTCCACTTT; cdr3_aa: CASMGQLNSPLHF
v_call: TRBV28; j_call: TRBJ1-2; clone_size: NA; d_call: NA; cdr3_nt: TGTGCCAGCAACCGCCCTAGCTCCTCCTATGGCTACACCTTC; cdr3_aa: CASNRPSSSYGYTF
v_call: TRBV10-3; j_call: TRBJ2-6; clone_size: NA; d_call: NA; cdr3_nt: TGTGCCACGCGTGACGGGAGCTCTGGGGCCAACGTCCTGACTTTC; cdr3_aa: CATRDGSSGANVLTF
v_call: TRBV6-5; j_call: TRBJ1-2; clone_size: NA; d_call: NA; cdr3_nt: TGTGCCAGCGAGCCGGGTCCGGGGGGCTATGGCTACACCTTC; cdr3_aa: CASEPGPGGYGYTF
v_call: TRBV10-1; j_call: TRBJ2-7; clone_size: NA; d_call: NA; cdr3_nt: TGCGCCAGCAGTGACCGGACGGAGGACGAGCAGTACTTC; cdr3_aa: CASSDRTEDEQYF
v_call: TRBV7-9; j_call: TRBJ2-7; clone_size: NA; d_call: NA; cdr3_nt: TGTGCCAGCAGCCGGACAGAACTTCCCTACGAGCAGTACTTC; cdr3_aa: CASSRTELPYEQYF